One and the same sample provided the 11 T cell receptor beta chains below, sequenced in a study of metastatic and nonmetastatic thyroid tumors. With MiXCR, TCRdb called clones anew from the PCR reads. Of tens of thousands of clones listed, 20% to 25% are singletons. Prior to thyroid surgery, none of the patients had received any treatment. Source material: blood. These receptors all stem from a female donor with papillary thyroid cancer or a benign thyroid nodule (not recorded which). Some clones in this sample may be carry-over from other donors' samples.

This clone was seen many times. As DNA, the CDR3 is TGTGCCAGCAGTCGAAACCGGGACGGGAACTATGGCTACACCTTC. Encoded protein: CASSRNRDGNYGYTF. The V gene is TRBV27, the J gene TRBJ1-2; D perhaps matches TRBD1 (5 bases). Germline CDR1 reads MNHEY; CDR2 reads SMNVEV (reference sequence). Trimming removed 5 bases at V and 2 bases at J, with 15 bases between. This CDR3 is built from 15 residues.

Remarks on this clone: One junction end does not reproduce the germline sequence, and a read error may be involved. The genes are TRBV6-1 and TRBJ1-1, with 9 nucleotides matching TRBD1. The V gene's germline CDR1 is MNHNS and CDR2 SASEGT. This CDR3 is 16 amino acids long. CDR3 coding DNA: TGTGCCAGCAGACAACAGGGGGCGCCGTTGTACTGTGAAGCGTTCTTT. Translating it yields CASRQQGAPLYCEAFF.

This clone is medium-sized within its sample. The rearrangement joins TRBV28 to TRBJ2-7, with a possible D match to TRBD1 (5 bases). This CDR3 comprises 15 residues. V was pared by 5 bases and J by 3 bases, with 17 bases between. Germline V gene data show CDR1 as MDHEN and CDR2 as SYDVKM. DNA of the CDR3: TGTGCCAGCAGTCCTCGGACAATTTCGGACTACGAGCAGTACTTC. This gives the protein CASSPRTISDYEQYF.

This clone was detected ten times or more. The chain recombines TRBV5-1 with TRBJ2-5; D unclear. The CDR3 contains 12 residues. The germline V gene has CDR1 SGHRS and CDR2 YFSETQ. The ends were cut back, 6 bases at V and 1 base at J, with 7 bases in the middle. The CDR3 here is CASNQAQETQYF. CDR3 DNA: TGCGCCAGCAATCAGGCCCAAGAGACCCAGTACTTC.

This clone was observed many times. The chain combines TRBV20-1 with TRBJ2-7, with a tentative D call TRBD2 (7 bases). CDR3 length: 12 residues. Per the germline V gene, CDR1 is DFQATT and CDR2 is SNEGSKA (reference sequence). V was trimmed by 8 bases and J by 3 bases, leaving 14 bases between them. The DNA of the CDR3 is TGCAGTAGGGGGGGACACAACTACGAGCAGTACTTC. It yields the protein CSRGGHNYEQYF.

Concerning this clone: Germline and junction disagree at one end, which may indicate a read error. DNA of the CDR3: TGCAGCGCTATACACAGGGGTAATCAGCCCCAGCATTTT. It codes for CSAIHRGNQPQHF. V usage is TRBV20-1 and J usage is TRBJ1-5; 7 bases match TRBD1. This CDR3 is 13 amino acids long. Germline assignment: CDR1 DFQATT and CDR2 SNEGSKA (reference sequence).

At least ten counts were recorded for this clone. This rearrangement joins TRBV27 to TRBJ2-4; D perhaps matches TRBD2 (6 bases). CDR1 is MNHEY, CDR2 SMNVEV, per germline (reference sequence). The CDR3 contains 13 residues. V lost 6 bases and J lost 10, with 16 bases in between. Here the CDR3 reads CASRNRDLGIQYF. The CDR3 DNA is TGTGCCAGCAGGAACCGGGACTTAGGAATTCAGTACTTC.

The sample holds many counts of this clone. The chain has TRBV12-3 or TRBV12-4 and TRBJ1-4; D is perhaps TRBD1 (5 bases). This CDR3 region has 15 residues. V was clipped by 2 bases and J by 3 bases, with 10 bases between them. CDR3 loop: CASSLQEGSNEKLFF. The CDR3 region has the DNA TGTGCCAGCAGTTTACAAGAGGGGTCTAATGAAAAACTGTTTTTT.

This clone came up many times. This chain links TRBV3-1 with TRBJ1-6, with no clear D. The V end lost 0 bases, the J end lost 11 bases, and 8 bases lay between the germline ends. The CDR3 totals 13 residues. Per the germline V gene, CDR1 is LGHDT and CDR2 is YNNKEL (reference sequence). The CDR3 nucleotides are TGTGCCAGCAGCCAAGATTGGAGGGCACCCCTCCACTTT. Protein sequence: CASSQDWRAPLHF.

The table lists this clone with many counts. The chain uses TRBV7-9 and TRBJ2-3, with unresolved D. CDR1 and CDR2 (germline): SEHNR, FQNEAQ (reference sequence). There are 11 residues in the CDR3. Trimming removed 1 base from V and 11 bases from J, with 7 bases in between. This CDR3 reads CASSLEGLQYF. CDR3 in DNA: TGTGCCAGCAGCTTAGAAGGTTTGCAGTATTTT.

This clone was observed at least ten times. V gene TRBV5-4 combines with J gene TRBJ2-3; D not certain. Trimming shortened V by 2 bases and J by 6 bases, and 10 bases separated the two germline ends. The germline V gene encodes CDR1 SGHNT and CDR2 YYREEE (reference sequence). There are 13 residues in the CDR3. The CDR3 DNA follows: TGTGCCAGCAGCTTAGTGTTTGAGGATACGCAGTATTTT. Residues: CASSLVFEDTQYF. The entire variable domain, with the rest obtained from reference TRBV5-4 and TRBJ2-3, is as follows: ETGVTQSPTHLIKTRGQQVTLRCSSQSGHNTVSWYQQALGQGPQFIFQYYREEENGRGNFPPRFSGLQFPNYSSELNVNALELDDSALYLCASSLVFEDTQYFGPGTRLTVL.